This is a list of T cell receptor beta chains from one sample in a study of T cell responses to AZD1222 COVID-19 vaccine. Libraries were prepared by immunoSEQ multiplex PCR; TCRdb keeps only in-frame clonotypes and omits some of them. The table includes approximately 100,000 clones, approximately 92% detected once. The input for sequencing was peripheral blood, taken on day 0 of AZD1222 vaccination. Receptors originate from an adult in good health. The CDR3 runs from the conserved cysteine through the conserved F or W. The order of the fields is J gene, V gene, D gene, clone size, CDR3 DNA, CDR3 protein. D genes are given only for firm matches. Clone size is not always given. Where it is, it says once, few, many or a class for expanded clones.

J gene: TRBJ1-1
V gene: TRBV7-2
D gene: TRBD1
clone size: -
CDR3 DNA: TGTGCCAGCAGCTTAGATGGGGACAGGGATGAAGCTTTCTTT
CDR3 protein: CASSLDGDRDEAFF

J gene: TRBJ2-5
V gene: TRBV4-1
D gene: -
clone size: -
CDR3 DNA: TGCGCCAGCAGCCAAGTTGACGGCGGGGTGAACCAAGAGACCCAGTACTTC
CDR3 protein: CASSQVDGGVNQETQYF

J gene: TRBJ2-7
V gene: TRBV11-1
D gene: -
clone size: -
CDR3 DNA: TGTGCCAGCAGCCTCTCCTCTAGCGTCCCCTACGAGCAGTACTTC
CDR3 protein: CASSLSSSVPYEQYF

J gene: TRBJ2-1
V gene: TRBV19
D gene: -
clone size: -
CDR3 DNA: TGTGCCAGTAAGCCCGGGCATCTGGGCATCAATGAGCAGTTCTTC
CDR3 protein: CASKPGHLGINEQFF

J gene: TRBJ1-1
V gene: TRBV7-2
D gene: -
clone size: -
CDR3 DNA: TGTGCCAGCAGCTCCCAGGGTGTCACTGAAGCTTTCTTT
CDR3 protein: CASSSQGVTEAFF

J gene: TRBJ1-5
V gene: TRBV7-8
D gene: -
clone size: -
CDR3 DNA: TGTGCCAGCAGCTTAGATAGGATTAGCAATCAGCCCCAGCATTTT
CDR3 protein: CASSLDRISNQPQHF

J gene: TRBJ2-7
V gene: TRBV20-1
D gene: TRBD2
clone size: -
CDR3 DNA: TGCAGTGCTCGGGGGGACTACGAGCAGTACTTC
CDR3 protein: CSARGDYEQYF

J gene: TRBJ2-2
V gene: TRBV11-3
D gene: -
clone size: -
CDR3 DNA: TGTGCCAGCAGCGGCGCGAACACCGGGGAGCTGTTTTTT
CDR3 protein: CASSGANTGELFF

J gene: TRBJ2-3
V gene: TRBV20-1
D gene: TRBD2
clone size: -
CDR3 DNA: TGCAGTGCTAGTGCGGTTAGCGGGGGTAGCACAGATACGCAGTATTTT
CDR3 protein: CSASAVSGGSTDTQYF

J gene: TRBJ2-1
V gene: TRBV11-1
D gene: -
clone size: once
CDR3 DNA: TGTGCCAGCAGCTTTGGGGTCGGATTGGTAGGGCAGTTCTTC
CDR3 protein: CASSFGVGLVGQFF

J gene: TRBJ1-2
V gene: TRBV11-2
D gene: -
clone size: -
CDR3 DNA: TGTGCCAGCAGCCCCCCGGCGGGGTTTGGCTACACCTTC
CDR3 protein: CASSPPAGFGYTF

J gene: TRBJ2-1
V gene: TRBV7-6
D gene: -
clone size: -
CDR3 DNA: TGTGCCAGCAGCTTAGGACTAGCAGGGGGAGAGCAGTTCTTC
CDR3 protein: CASSLGLAGGEQFF

J gene: TRBJ1-1
V gene: TRBV6-2/TRBV6-3
D gene: TRBD1
clone size: -
CDR3 DNA: TGTGCCAGCAGCAAGGACAGGGCCGCTTTCTTT
CDR3 protein: CASSKDRAAFF

J gene: TRBJ1-4
V gene: TRBV4-2
D gene: -
clone size: -
CDR3 DNA: TGTGCCAGCAGCCAAGCTGCGGAGGCTAATGAAAAACTGTTTTTT
CDR3 protein: CASSQAAEANEKLFF

J gene: TRBJ2-5
V gene: TRBV5-1
D gene: TRBD2
clone size: -
CDR3 DNA: TGCGCCAGCAGCTCTTTAAGCGGGGGGGCCGGAGAGACCCAGTACTTC
CDR3 protein: CASSSLSGGAGETQYF

J gene: TRBJ2-3
V gene: TRBV18
D gene: -
clone size: -
CDR3 DNA: TGTGCCAGCTCACCACTGTTGGTGGGGTCAGGAGATACGCAGTATTTT
CDR3 protein: CASSPLLVGSGDTQYF

J gene: TRBJ2-2
V gene: TRBV5-4
D gene: -
clone size: -
CDR3 DNA: TGTGCCAGCAGCTTTGGCTCCAAACGGAACACCGGGGAGCTGTTTTTT
CDR3 protein: CASSFGSKRNTGELFF

J gene: TRBJ1-5
V gene: TRBV12-3/TRBV12-4
D gene: -
clone size: once
CDR3 DNA: TGTGCCAGCAGTTTTCGAGAGAATCAGCCCCAGCATTTT
CDR3 protein: CASSFRENQPQHF

J gene: TRBJ1-5
V gene: TRBV18
D gene: -
clone size: -
CDR3 DNA: TGTGCCAGCTCACCACAGGGGCCCCTCAATCAGCCCCAGCATTTT
CDR3 protein: CASSPQGPLNQPQHF

J gene: TRBJ2-7
V gene: TRBV9
D gene: -
clone size: -
CDR3 DNA: TGTGCCAGCAGCGTAGGATTGTCAGGCTACGAGCAGTACTTC
CDR3 protein: CASSVGLSGYEQYF

J gene: TRBJ1-1
V gene: TRBV18
D gene: -
clone size: -
CDR3 DNA: TGTGCCAGCTCACCACGTTCCAGCGAGAACACTGAAGCTTTCTTT
CDR3 protein: CASSPRSSENTEAFF

J gene: TRBJ2-7
V gene: TRBV7-9
D gene: -
clone size: once
CDR3 DNA: TGTGCCGGGGGCAGGACGGGATCCTACGAGCAGTACTTC
CDR3 protein: CAGGRTGSYEQYF

J gene: TRBJ1-1
V gene: TRBV7-2
D gene: -
clone size: -
CDR3 DNA: TGTGCCAGCAGCTCGCAGATGAACACTGAAGCTTTCTTT
CDR3 protein: CASSSQMNTEAFF

J gene: TRBJ1-2
V gene: TRBV24-1
D gene: TRBD1
clone size: -
CDR3 DNA: TGTGCCACCAGTGCCAGGACAGGGAGCGGCTACACCTTC
CDR3 protein: CATSARTGSGYTF

J gene: TRBJ1-2
V gene: TRBV6-5
D gene: -
clone size: -
CDR3 DNA: TGTGCCAGCAGTTACGCAGGGAGCAATGGCTACACCTTC
CDR3 protein: CASSYAGSNGYTF

J gene: TRBJ1-6
V gene: TRBV4-1
D gene: TRBD1
clone size: -
CDR3 DNA: TGCGCCAGCAGCCAAGATCGGTCCAGGGGGAATTCACCCCTCCACTTT
CDR3 protein: CASSQDRSRGNSPLHF

J gene: TRBJ1-3
V gene: TRBV6-5
D gene: TRBD1
clone size: -
CDR3 DNA: TGTGCCAGCAGTTACCTCGGACAGGGGCGAAACACCATATATTTT
CDR3 protein: CASSYLGQGRNTIYF

J gene: TRBJ1-2
V gene: TRBV6-6
D gene: TRBD1
clone size: -
CDR3 DNA: TGTGCCAGCAGGTACACTGGACAGGGGGAGGATGGCTACACCTTC
CDR3 protein: CASRYTGQGEDGYTF

J gene: TRBJ2-1
V gene: TRBV3-1/TRBV3-2
D gene: -
clone size: -
CDR3 DNA: TGTGCCAGCAGCCTCGGGAGAGGTGGGCAGTTCTTC
CDR3 protein: CASSLGRGGQFF

J gene: TRBJ2-3
V gene: TRBV7-6
D gene: TRBD2
clone size: -
CDR3 DNA: TGTGCCAGCAGCGCCTTAGCGACTAGCGGGGGCTTCCCAGATACGCAGTATTTT
CDR3 protein: CASSALATSGGFPDTQYF

J gene: TRBJ1-5
V gene: TRBV19
D gene: -
clone size: -
CDR3 DNA: TGTGCCAGTAGTATCAGGGTCTATCAGCCCCAGCATTTT
CDR3 protein: CASSIRVYQPQHF

J gene: TRBJ1-2
V gene: TRBV30
D gene: -
clone size: -
CDR3 DNA: TGTGCCTGCCTTCGTACCCCGGCAAACTATGGCTACACCTTC
CDR3 protein: CACLRTPANYGYTF

J gene: TRBJ2-3
V gene: TRBV7-2
D gene: TRBD2
clone size: -
CDR3 DNA: TGTGCCAGCAGCACCGGCGGGGGGCGCGCAGATACGCAGTATTTT
CDR3 protein: CASSTGGGRADTQYF

J gene: TRBJ2-1
V gene: TRBV16
D gene: TRBD1
clone size: -
CDR3 DNA: TGTGCCAGCAGCCATAGGGACAGGGAGACGAATGAGCAGTTCTTC
CDR3 protein: CASSHRDRETNEQFF

J gene: TRBJ1-5
V gene: TRBV7-2
D gene: -
clone size: -
CDR3 DNA: TGTGCCAGCAGCTTAGCTACGAATCAGCCCCAGCATTTT
CDR3 protein: CASSLATNQPQHF

J gene: TRBJ1-5
V gene: TRBV19
D gene: -
clone size: -
CDR3 DNA: TGTGCCAGTAGTATATTTGGTGGGGCTAGCAATCAGCCCCAGCATTTT
CDR3 protein: CASSIFGGASNQPQHF

J gene: TRBJ1-1
V gene: TRBV7-9
D gene: TRBD1
clone size: once
CDR3 DNA: TGTGCCAGCAGCTTGGGACAGGGAAGTGGTGAAGCTTTCTTT
CDR3 protein: CASSLGQGSGEAFF

J gene: TRBJ2-5
V gene: TRBV4-3
D gene: TRBD2
clone size: -
CDR3 DNA: TGCGCCAGCAGCCAGCGTCCGGGTGGACTAGCGGGGGGGCGGCAAGAGACCCAGTACTTC
CDR3 protein: CASSQRPGGLAGGRQETQYF

J gene: TRBJ2-1
V gene: TRBV10-3
D gene: TRBD2
clone size: -
CDR3 DNA: TGTGCCATCAGTGATTCCGGGACTAGCGGGGGGGCCTACAATGAGCAGTTCTTC
CDR3 protein: CAISDSGTSGGAYNEQFF

J gene: TRBJ2-7
V gene: TRBV29-1
D gene: TRBD1
clone size: -
CDR3 DNA: TGCAGCGTTGACCCTGGGACAGAAGGGGAGCAGTACTTC
CDR3 protein: CSVDPGTEGEQYF

J gene: TRBJ1-5
V gene: TRBV24-1
D gene: -
clone size: -
CDR3 DNA: TGTGCCACCAGTGATGATGATCAGCCCCAGCATTTT
CDR3 protein: CATSDDDQPQHF

J gene: TRBJ2-1
V gene: TRBV7-9
D gene: TRBD1
clone size: once
CDR3 DNA: TGTGCCAGCAGCTCCGGGACAGGGGGCCGAAATGAGCAGTTCTTC
CDR3 protein: CASSSGTGGRNEQFF

J gene: TRBJ2-1
V gene: TRBV11-2
D gene: TRBD2
clone size: once
CDR3 DNA: TGTGCCAGCAGCTTGACTAGCGGAGCTTACAATGAGCAGTTCTTC
CDR3 protein: CASSLTSGAYNEQFF

J gene: TRBJ1-5
V gene: TRBV28
D gene: -
clone size: -
CDR3 DNA: TGTGCCAGCAATATGGCTGCTCGCGTTCAGCCCCAGCATTTT
CDR3 protein: CASNMAARVQPQHF

J gene: TRBJ2-1
V gene: TRBV7-2
D gene: -
clone size: -
CDR3 DNA: TGTGCCAGCAGCTTATCTCCCCCCCCGTCCTACAATGAGCAGTTCTTC
CDR3 protein: CASSLSPPPSYNEQFF

J gene: TRBJ2-1
V gene: TRBV6-2/TRBV6-3
D gene: TRBD2
clone size: -
CDR3 DNA: TGTGCCAGCAGCAAAGGCACTAGCGGGATCTACAATGAGCAGTTCTTC
CDR3 protein: CASSKGTSGIYNEQFF

J gene: TRBJ2-7
V gene: TRBV7-2
D gene: TRBD1
clone size: -
CDR3 DNA: TGTGCCAGCAGGTTACCGGGACAGGGTGTCTACGAGCAGTACTTC
CDR3 protein: CASRLPGQGVYEQYF

J gene: TRBJ1-3
V gene: TRBV5-1
D gene: -
clone size: -
CDR3 DNA: TGCGCCAGCAGCCAGGGGTGGGACTCGGGAAACACCATATATTTT
CDR3 protein: CASSQGWDSGNTIYF

J gene: TRBJ1-6
V gene: TRBV7-2
D gene: -
clone size: once
CDR3 DNA: TGTGCCAGCAGCCCCAGGGTAACCAATTCACCCCTCCACTTT
CDR3 protein: CASSPRVTNSPLHF

J gene: TRBJ2-7
V gene: TRBV12-3/TRBV12-4
D gene: -
clone size: -
CDR3 DNA: TGTGCCAGCAGGGGGTTCGGCTACGAGCAGTACTTC
CDR3 protein: CASRGFGYEQYF

J gene: TRBJ1-1
V gene: TRBV27
D gene: TRBD1
clone size: -
CDR3 DNA: TGTGCCAGTCGAAGTCCCGGGACAGGGTTTGGCACTGAAGCTTTCTTT
CDR3 protein: CASRSPGTGFGTEAFF

J gene: TRBJ2-7
V gene: TRBV7-9
D gene: -
clone size: once
CDR3 DNA: TGTGCCAGCAGTGGGGAGGGGGACACCGTCTACGAGCAGTACTTC
CDR3 protein: CASSGEGDTVYEQYF

J gene: TRBJ2-7
V gene: TRBV18
D gene: TRBD2
clone size: -
CDR3 DNA: TGTGCCAGCTCACCTTGGCTAGCGGGAGTCAACGAGCAGTACTTC
CDR3 protein: CASSPWLAGVNEQYF

J gene: TRBJ2-1
V gene: TRBV6-2/TRBV6-3
D gene: -
clone size: -
CDR3 DNA: TGTGCCAGCAGTTACACTAATGAGCAGTTCTTC
CDR3 protein: CASSYTNEQFF

J gene: TRBJ1-3
V gene: TRBV4-2
D gene: TRBD1
clone size: once
CDR3 DNA: TGTGCCAGCAGCCCTCGGACAGGGAATCCTCGCACTGGAAACACCATATATTTT
CDR3 protein: CASSPRTGNPRTGNTIYF